These T cell receptor beta chains were read from a single sample in a study of preoperative IRX-2 immunotherapy in early breast cancer. Libraries were prepared by immunoSEQ multiplex PCR; TCRdb keeps only in-frame clonotypes and omits some of them. The data hold 25,000 to 30,000 clones, with around 90% observed a single time. The specimen was collected from a patient treated with IRX-2 immunotherapy. The receptors come from a human donor with breast cancer. The conserved cysteine and the conserved F or W are not part of the CDR3 here.

v_call: TRBV6-1; cdr3_aa: ASSEASGGQETQY
v_call: TRBV14; cdr3_aa: ASSQGGAATGELF
v_call: TRBV11-2; cdr3_aa: ASSTRDSLYGYT
v_call: TRBV6-5; cdr3_aa: ASSYGRTGEVAF
v_call: TRBV28; cdr3_aa: ASALLGGFATGELF
v_call: TRBV7-9; cdr3_aa: ASSTRTSGRVLRTQY
v_call: TRBV5-6; cdr3_aa: ASSLGGGGAFYEQY
v_call: TRBV4-3; cdr3_aa: ASSQEISGTDTQY
v_call: TRBV9; cdr3_aa: ASSLKEANTGELF
v_call: TRBV10-3; cdr3_aa: AISDKPDEQF
v_call: TRBV10-1; cdr3_aa: ASSENREVRDTQY
v_call: TRBV18; cdr3_aa: ASSPDRRLDTIY
v_call: TRBV6-5; cdr3_aa: ASSSSGSFYEQY
v_call: TRBV10-3; cdr3_aa: AISEWGGTEAF
v_call: TRBV28; cdr3_aa: ASRGEGSYNEQF
v_call: TRBV7-2; cdr3_aa: ASSLVSGSNQPQH
v_call: TRBV5-6; cdr3_aa: ASSLGTGLGYT
v_call: TRBV7-9; cdr3_aa: ASSLDTQY
v_call: TRBV6-1; cdr3_aa: ASSEAGQIYNEQF
v_call: TRBV29-1; cdr3_aa: SVGTEPNIQY
v_call: TRBV10-3; cdr3_aa: AISSGAEAF
v_call: TRBV19; cdr3_aa: ARLGSSYEQY
v_call: TRBV5-1; cdr3_aa: ASSLEETQY
v_call: TRBV5-1; cdr3_aa: ASSLPTGLYNEQF
v_call: TRBV6-5; cdr3_aa: ASSYKGFSGNTIY
v_call: TRBV10-3; cdr3_aa: AISEPGLAGEEQY
v_call: TRBV19; cdr3_aa: ASSRGTSGYSSYNEQF
v_call: TRBV4-3; cdr3_aa: ASSQDRGGEDEQY
v_call: TRBV2; cdr3_aa: ASSEASSYGYT
v_call: TRBV5-1; cdr3_aa: ASRSTSTDTQY
v_call: TRBV5-1; cdr3_aa: ASSPWGETEAF
v_call: TRBV4-2; cdr3_aa: ASSPGTGPSSGANVLT
v_call: TRBV5-1; cdr3_aa: ASSFTLAGEMSYNEQF
v_call: TRBV5-4; cdr3_aa: ASRIGVSGTYEQY
v_call: TRBV6-1; cdr3_aa: ASSEGMRAF
v_call: TRBV12-5; cdr3_aa: ASGLANVVGVRGNQPQH
v_call: TRBV11-3; cdr3_aa: ASSLGGGASETQY
v_call: TRBV6-6; cdr3_aa: ASSPPPYGSNTEAF